This T cell receptor beta chain derives from a study of control samples from healthy donors and cancer patients. The data were produced by immunoSEQ multiplex PCR, yet TCRdb's version contains in-frame clones alone and is incomplete. The sample carries more than 25,000 clones, around 85% recorded once. The length of the CDR3 is 15 residues. The germline CDR1 and CDR2 sequences are MNHEY and SVGEGT. Trimming took off 6 bases at V and 3 bases at J, with 15 bases between the two ends. Sequencing used PBMCs. The rearrangement uses TRBV6-2 or TRBV6-3 and TRBJ2-1; D gene unclear. This clonotype was obtained from a woman aged 60 to 75 with head and neck cancer. This chain's CDR3 is CASSRGYKSYNEQFF. The CDR3 nucleotides are TGTGCCAGCAGCCGTGGATACAAAAGCTACAATGAGCAGTTCTTC.